Below are 4 T cell receptor beta chains sequenced from a single sample in a study of T cell clonality in common variable immunodeficiency. Only in-frame clones appear in the TCRdb table, and some are missing; sequencing was by immunoSEQ multiplex PCR. The sample contains roughly 60,000 clones, none occurring once; about 1.5% lies in the top ten. What was sequenced was peripheral blood mononuclear cells. The receptors were gathered from a person between 18 and 75 years old in good health.

This clone was counted at least ten times. The sequenced fragment ends 3 residues before the CDR3 boundary, so the rest is inferred from the germline J gene. The chain couples TRBV5-1 to TRBJ2-1; 10 positions agree with TRBD2. The CDR3 runs to 15 residues. Trimming at V came to 4 bases and at J to 3 bases, leaving 4 bases not matched to a gene. Germline CDR1 is SGHRS and CDR2 is YFSETQ. CDR3 sequence: CASSAASGSYNEQFF. Partial CDR3 DNA: TGCGCCAGCAGCGCTGCTAGCGGGAGCTACAATGAG.

This clone was seen ten or more times. The missing CDR3 end, 3 residues past where the read stops, is filled in from the germline J gene. V and J are TRBV6-1 and TRBJ2-1, with 8 bases fitting TRBD2. The CDR3 sequence is 14 residues long. V trimming: 4 bases; J trimming: 9 bases; junction bases outside the gene matches: 8. Germline V lookup: CDR1 MNHNS, CDR2 SASEGT. CDR3 DNA, as far as it was read: TGTGCCAGCAGTGCTCGGGGACTAGAGTTTGAG. Protein: CASSARGLEFE. The whole CDR3 region reads CASSARGLEFEQFF.

At least ten counts were recorded for this clone. The read ends 3 residues shy of where the CDR3 ends; the end is completed using the germline J gene. This chain connects TRBV6-4 to TRBJ2-5, with 11 bases lining up with TRBD2. CDR3 length: 17 amino acids. The trim removed 1 base at V and 5 bases at J, leaving 9 bases unmatched. The germline V gene encodes CDR1 MRHNA and CDR2 SNTAGT. CDR3 DNA (partial): TGTGCCAGCAGTGACTTCGGTCTAGCGGGAGGTGGGGAGACC. Protein: CASSDFGLAGGGET. The entire CDR3 sequence reads CASSDFGLAGGGETQYF.

This clone was recorded many times. The DNA ends 3 residues before the CDR3 does, and the rest of the CDR3 is filled in from the germline J gene. This chain uses TRBV5-4 with TRBJ2-3; 10 bases map to TRBD1. Per germline, CDR1 SGHNT and CDR2 YYREEE (reference sequence). J lost 1 base, V lost 3 bases, and 5 bases had no gene match. The CDR3 sequence is 16 residues long. This CDR3 is CASSSPGTGGTDTQYF. The CDR3 bases that were read are TGTGCCAGCAGCTCCCCCGGGACAGGGGGCACAGATACG.